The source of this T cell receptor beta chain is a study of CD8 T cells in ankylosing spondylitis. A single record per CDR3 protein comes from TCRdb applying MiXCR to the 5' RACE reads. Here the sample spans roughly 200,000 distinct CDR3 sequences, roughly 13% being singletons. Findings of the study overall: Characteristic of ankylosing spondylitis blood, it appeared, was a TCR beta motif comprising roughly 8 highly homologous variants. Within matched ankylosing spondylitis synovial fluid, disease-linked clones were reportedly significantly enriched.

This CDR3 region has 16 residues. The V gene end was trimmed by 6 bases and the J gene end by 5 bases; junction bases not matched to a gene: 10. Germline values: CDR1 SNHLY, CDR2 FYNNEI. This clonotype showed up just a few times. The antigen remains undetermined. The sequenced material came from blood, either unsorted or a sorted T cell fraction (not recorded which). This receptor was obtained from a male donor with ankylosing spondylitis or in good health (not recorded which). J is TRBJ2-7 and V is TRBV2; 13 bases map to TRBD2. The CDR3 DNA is TGTGCCAGCAGCCGCGGACTAGCGGGAGTTTCCCACGAGCAGTACTTC. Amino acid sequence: CASSRGLAGVSHEQYF.